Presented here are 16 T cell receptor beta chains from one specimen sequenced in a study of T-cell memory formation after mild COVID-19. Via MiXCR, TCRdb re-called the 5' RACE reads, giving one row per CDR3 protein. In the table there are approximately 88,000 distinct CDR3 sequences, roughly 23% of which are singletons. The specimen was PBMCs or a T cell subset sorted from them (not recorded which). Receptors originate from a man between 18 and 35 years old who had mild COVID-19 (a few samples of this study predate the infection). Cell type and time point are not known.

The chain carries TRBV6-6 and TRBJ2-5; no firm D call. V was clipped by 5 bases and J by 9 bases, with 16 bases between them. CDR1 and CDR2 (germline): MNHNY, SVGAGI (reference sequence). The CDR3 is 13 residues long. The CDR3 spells CASSNQNDRAQYF. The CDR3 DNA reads TGTGCCAGCAGTAACCAAAACGACCGAGCCCAGTACTTC.

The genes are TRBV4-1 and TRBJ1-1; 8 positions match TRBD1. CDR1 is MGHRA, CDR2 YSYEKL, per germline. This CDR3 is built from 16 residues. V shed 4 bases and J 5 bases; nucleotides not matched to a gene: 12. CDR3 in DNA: TGCGCCAGCAGCCCAATACTCCGGACAGGGAGGACTGAAGCTTTCTTT. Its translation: CASSPILRTGRTEAFF.

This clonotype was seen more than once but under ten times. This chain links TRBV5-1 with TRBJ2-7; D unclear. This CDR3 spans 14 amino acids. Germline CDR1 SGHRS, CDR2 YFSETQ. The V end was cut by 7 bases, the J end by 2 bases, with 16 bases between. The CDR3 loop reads CASGSDTTPYEQYF. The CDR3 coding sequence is TGCGCCAGCGGCTCTGACACCACCCCCTACGAGCAGTACTTC.

The CDR3 sequence is CASSLEYGGLYNEQFF. CDR3 DNA: TGCGCCAGCAGCTTGGAATATGGGGGGCTTTACAATGAGCAGTTCTTC. The genes are TRBV5-1 and TRBJ2-1; D may be TRBD1 or TRBD2 (6 bases each). The V gene's germline CDR1 is SGHRS and CDR2 YFSETQ. CDR3 length: 16 amino acids. V lost 0 bases and J 4 bases, leaving 14 bases between the germline ends.

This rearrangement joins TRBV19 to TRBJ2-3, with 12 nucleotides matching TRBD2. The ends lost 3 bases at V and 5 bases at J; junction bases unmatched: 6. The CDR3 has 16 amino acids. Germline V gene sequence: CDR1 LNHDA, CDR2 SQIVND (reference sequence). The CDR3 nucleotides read TGTGCCAGTAGTATCAGGACTAGCGGGGCAAAAGATACGCAGTATTTT. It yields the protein CASSIRTSGAKDTQYF.

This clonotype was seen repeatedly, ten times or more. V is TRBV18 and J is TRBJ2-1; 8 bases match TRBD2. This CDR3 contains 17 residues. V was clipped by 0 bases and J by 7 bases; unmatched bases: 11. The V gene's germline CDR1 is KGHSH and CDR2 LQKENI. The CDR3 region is CASSPPAPGGARNEQFF. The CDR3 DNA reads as TGTGCCAGCTCACCACCTGCCCCGGGGGGGGCTAGGAATGAGCAGTTCTTC.

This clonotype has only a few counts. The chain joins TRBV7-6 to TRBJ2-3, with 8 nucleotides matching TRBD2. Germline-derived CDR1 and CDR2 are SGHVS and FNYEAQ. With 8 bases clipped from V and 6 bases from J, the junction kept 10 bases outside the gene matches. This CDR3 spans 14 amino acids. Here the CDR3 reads CASGGRGDFDTQYF. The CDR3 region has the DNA TGTGCCAGCGGCGGGCGGGGGGACTTTGATACGCAGTATTTT.

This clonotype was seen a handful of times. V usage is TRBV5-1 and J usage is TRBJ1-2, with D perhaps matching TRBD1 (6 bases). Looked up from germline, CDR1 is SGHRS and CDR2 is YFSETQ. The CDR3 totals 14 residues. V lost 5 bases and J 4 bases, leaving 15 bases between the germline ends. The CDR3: CASSKEGGSYGYTF. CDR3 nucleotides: TGCGCCAGCAGTAAGGAGGGGGGTTCCTATGGCTACACCTTC.

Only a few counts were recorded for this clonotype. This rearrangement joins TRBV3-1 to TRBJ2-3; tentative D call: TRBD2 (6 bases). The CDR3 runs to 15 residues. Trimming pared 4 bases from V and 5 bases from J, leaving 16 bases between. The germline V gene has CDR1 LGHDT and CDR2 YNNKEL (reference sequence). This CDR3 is CASSPGLAVGDTQYF. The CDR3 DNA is TGTGCCAGCAGCCCGGGACTCGCTGTGGGAGATACGCAGTATTTT.

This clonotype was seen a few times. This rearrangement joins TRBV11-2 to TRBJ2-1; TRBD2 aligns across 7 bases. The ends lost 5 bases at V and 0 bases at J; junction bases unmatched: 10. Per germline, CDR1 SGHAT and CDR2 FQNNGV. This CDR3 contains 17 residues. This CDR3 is CASSHQSGMSSYNEQFF. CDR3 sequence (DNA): TGTGCCAGCAGCCATCAGAGCGGGATGAGCTCCTACAATGAGCAGTTCTTC.

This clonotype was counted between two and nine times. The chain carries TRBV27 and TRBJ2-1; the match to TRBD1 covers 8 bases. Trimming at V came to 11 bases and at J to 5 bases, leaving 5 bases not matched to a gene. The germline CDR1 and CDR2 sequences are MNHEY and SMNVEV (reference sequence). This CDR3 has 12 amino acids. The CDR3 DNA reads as TGTGCCTCGGGCAGGGGGCACAATGAGCAGTTCTTC. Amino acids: CASGRGHNEQFF.

The CDR3 DNA follows: TGTGCCAGCACCAGGACAGGGGACTATGAGCAGTTCTTC. This gives the protein CASTRTGDYEQFF. The chain joins TRBV3-1 to TRBJ2-1; TRBD1 aligns across 9 bases. Trimming at V came to 7 bases and at J to 8 bases, leaving 6 bases not matched to a gene. Germline CDR1 is LGHDT and CDR2 is YNNKEL (reference sequence). The length of the CDR3 is 13 residues.

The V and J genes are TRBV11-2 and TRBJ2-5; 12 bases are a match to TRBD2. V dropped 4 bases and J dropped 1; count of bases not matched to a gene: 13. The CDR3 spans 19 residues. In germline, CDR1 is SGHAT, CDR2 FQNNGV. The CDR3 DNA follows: TGTGCCAGCAGCTCCTTCTCCTCGACTAGCGGGGGCCTCCAAGAGACCCAGTACTTC. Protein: CASSSFSSTSGGLQETQYF.

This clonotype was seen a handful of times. DNA of the CDR3: TGTGCCACCAGCAGACAGGGCGGGGTGTATCAGCCCCAGCATTTT. This gives the protein CATSRQGGVYQPQHF. The gene calls are TRBV15 and TRBJ1-5; D perhaps matches TRBD1 (5 bases). The CDR3 consists of 15 residues. The ends were cut back, 2 bases at V and 5 bases at J, with 13 bases in the middle. Germline CDR1 is LNHNV and CDR2 is YYDKDF (reference sequence).

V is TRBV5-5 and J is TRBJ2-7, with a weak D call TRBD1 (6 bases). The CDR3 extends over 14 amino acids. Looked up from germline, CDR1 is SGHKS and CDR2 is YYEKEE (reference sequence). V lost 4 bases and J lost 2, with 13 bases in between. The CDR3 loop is CASSPTWGPYEQYF. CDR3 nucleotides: TGTGCCAGCAGCCCCACGTGGGGGCCCTACGAGCAGTACTTC.

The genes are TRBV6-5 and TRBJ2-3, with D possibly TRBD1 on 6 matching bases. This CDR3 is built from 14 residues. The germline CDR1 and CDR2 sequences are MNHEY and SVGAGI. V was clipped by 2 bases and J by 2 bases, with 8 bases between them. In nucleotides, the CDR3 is TGTGCCAGCAGTTACACAGGGCTCACAGATACGCAGTATTTT. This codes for CASSYTGLTDTQYF.